The subject of this entry is one T cell receptor beta chain. As yet, its antigen is unknown. This record belongs to a study of T cell repertoires in aging, cancer and after chemotherapy. Study-wide results and caveats: Healthy donors lost TCR diversity with age mainly through richness, cancer patients through richness and evenness.

TRB rearrangements spanning V, D and J were amplified using mixed TRB-A/B primers. A single record per CDR3 protein comes from TCRdb applying MiXCR to the multiplex PCR reads. This table has 15,000 to 20,000 distinct CDR3 sequences, around 38% appearing once. Amplification of TCR beta used genomic DNA extracted from peripheral blood. V lost 3 bases and J lost 9, with 16 bases in between. CDR1 is SGHKS, CDR2 YYEKEE, per germline (reference sequence). The CDR3 consists of 14 residues. The source is a human donor with a solid tumor. The gene calls are TRBV5-5 and TRBJ2-1, with D maybe TRBD2 (6 bases). Sequenced material: blood. The CDR3 reads CASSWDSLKAEQFF. CDR3 coding DNA: TGTGCCAGCAGCTGGGACTCCCTTAAAGCTGAGCAGTTCTTC.